Detailed here is one TCR beta chain. This entry belongs to a study of cytotoxic CD8 clonotypes in ibrutinib-treated CLL. Clones were read by immunoSEQ multiplex PCR, and TCRdb kept only the in-frame ones, dropping some. The sample lists about 330,000 clones, 67% occurring once. V lost 1 base, J lost 4 bases, and 7 bases lay in between. The CDR3 is 13 residues long. Germline CDR1 and CDR2: SEHNR and FQNEAQ (reference sequence). This sequence was found in a human donor with chronic lymphocytic leukemia. V and J are TRBV7-9 and TRBJ1-1, with D tentatively TRBD1 (5 bases). The sample was PBMCs, taken after 36 months of ibrutinib treatment. Here the CDR3 DNA reads TGTGCCAGCAGCTTAGGGGGGGTCACTGAAGCTTTCTTT. It is translated as CASSLGGVTEAFF.